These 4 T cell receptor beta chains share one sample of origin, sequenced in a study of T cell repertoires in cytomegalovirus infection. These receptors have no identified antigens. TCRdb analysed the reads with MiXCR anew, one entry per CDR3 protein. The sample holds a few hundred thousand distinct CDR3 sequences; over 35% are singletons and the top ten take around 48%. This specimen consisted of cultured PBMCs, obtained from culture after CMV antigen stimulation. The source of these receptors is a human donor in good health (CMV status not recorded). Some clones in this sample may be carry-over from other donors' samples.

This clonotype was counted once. DNA of the CDR3: TGTGCCAGCAGCTTTTATAGGGACACCCATTTATCCGAGCAGTACTTC. Encoded protein: CASSFYRDTHLSEQYF. The genes are TRBV7-4 and TRBJ2-7, with a tentative D call TRBD1 (6 bases). Trimming removed 3 bases from V and 6 bases from J, with 21 bases in between. Germline assignment: CDR1 SGHVT and CDR2 SQSDAQ. This CDR3 comprises 16 residues.

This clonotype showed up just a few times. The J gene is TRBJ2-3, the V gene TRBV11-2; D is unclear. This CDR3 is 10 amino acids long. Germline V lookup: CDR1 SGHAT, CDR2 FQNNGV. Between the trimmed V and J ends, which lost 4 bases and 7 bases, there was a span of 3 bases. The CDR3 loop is CASSSHTQYF. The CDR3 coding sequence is TGTGCCAGCAGCTCCCATACGCAGTATTTT.

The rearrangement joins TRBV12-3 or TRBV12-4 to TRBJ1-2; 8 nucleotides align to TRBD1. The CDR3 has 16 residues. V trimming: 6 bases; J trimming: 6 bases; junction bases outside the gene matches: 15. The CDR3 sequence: CASSRALSRTGHGYTF. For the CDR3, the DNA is TGTGCCAGCAGCAGAGCCCTCTCACGGACAGGGCATGGCTACACCTTC.

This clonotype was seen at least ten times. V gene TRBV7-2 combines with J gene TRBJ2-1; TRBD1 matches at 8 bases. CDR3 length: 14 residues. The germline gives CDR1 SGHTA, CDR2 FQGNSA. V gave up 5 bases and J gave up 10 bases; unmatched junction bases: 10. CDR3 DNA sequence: TGTGCCAGCAGCAAGGACAGGGCCTACCTCGAGCAGTTCTTC. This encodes CASSKDRAYLEQFF.